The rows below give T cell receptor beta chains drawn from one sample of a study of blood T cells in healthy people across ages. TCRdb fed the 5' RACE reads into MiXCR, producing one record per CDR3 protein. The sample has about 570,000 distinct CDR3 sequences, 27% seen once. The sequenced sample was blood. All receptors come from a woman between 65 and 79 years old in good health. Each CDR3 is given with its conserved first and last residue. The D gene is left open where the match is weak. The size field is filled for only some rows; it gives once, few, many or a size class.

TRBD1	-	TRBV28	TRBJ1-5	CASSRPGQAPWPQHF
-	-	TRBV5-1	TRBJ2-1	CASSLETVLYNEQFF
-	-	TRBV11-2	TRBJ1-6	CASSPRGDGSPLHF
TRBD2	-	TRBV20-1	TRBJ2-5	CSARDILADQETQYF
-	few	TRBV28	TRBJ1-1	CASRRQVGVTEAFF
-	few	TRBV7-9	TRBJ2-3	CASSFTLADTQYF
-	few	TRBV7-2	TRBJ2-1	CASSRVVSEQFF
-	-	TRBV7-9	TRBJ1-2	CASRASGEEGYTF
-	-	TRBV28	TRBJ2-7	CASSLRRGLDEQYF
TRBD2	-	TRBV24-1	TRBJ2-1	CATSDPRTSGRVNEQFF
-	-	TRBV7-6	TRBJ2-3	CASSFEFQATQYF
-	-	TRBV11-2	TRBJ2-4	CASSLSERWMAKNIQYF
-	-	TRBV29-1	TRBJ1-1	CSDQVTAEAFF
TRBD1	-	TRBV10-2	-	CASTGQLISYEQYF
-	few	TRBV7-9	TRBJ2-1	CASSVINNEQFF
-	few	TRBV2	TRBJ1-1	CASSYVNTEAFF
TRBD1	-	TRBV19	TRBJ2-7	CASIAGGSREQYF
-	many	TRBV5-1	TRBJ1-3	CASSSGGGSGNTIYF
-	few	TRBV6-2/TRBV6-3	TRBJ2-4	CASSYGSGVAKNIQYF
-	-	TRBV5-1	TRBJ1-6	CASSLAGAQEDSPLHF
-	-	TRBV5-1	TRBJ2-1	CASSLHPGQEYNEQFF
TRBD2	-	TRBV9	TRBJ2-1	CASSVGSGGNSYNEQFF
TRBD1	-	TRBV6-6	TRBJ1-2	CASRTPTGGNYGYTF
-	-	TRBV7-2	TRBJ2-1	CASSPERALVVDEQFF
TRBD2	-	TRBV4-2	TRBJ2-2	CASSQEGGGGHTGELFF
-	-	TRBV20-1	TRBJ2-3	CSARRLLGTDTQYF
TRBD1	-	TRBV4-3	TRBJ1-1	CASSRQGRAEAFF
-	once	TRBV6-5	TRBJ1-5	CASSYVPYQPQHF
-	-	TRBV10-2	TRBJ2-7	CASSESHDEQYF
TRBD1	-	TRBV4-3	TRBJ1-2	CASSQDGRQGHVGYTF
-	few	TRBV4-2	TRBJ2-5	CASSQYSYQETQYF
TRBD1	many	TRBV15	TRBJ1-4	CATSRFAGGPAEKLFF
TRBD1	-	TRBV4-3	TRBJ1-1	CASSQDQGANTEAFF
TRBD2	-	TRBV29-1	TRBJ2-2	CSGSSGVSNTGELFF
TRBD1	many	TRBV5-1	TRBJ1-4	CASSPGDRVSGEKLFF
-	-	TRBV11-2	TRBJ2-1	CASSLLKASDEQFF
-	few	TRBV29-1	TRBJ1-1	CSVKYRELNTEAFF
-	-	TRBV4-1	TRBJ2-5	CASSQEGVGQYF
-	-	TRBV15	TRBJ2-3	CATSRDLRGRSDTQYF
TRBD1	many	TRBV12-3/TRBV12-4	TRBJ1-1	CASSSRQGKGVNTEAFF
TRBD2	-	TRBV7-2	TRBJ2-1	CASSLLAGNSNEQFF
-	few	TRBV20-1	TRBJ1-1	CSASRGNTEAFF
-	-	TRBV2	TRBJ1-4	CASRGLVDGLFF
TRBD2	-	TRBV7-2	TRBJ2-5	CASSLQRGGIETQYF
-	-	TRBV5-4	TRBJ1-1	CASSLGVGENTEAFF
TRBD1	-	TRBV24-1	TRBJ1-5	CATSDSAGSWTGQVEPQHF
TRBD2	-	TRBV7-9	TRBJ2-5	CASSLAAGGWETQYF
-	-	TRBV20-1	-	CSAREVVSYEQYF
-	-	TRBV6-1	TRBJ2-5	CASSPLFLVPGETQYF
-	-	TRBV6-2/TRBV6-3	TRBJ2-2	CASKLTGTHTGELFF
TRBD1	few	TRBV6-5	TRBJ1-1	CASASPGGGGTEAFF
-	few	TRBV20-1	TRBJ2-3	CSARRISTDTQYF
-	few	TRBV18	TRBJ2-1	CASSTGYDNEQFF
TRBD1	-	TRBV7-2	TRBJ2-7	CASSSTGTVGYEQYF
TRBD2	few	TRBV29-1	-	CSVSGGFEVYEQYF
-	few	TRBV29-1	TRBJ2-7	CSVEEGGQQQYF
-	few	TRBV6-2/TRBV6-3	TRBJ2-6	CASGQAFNSGANVLTF
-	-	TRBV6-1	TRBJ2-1	CASSDQGYGDTEQFF
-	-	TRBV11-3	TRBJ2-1	CASSLSRQHNEQFF
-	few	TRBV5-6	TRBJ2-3	CASSFGGGPTDTQYF